This T cell receptor beta chain was profiled in a study of T cells in Graves' hyperthyroidism and ophthalmopathy. This clonotype was recorded many times. Germline V lookup: CDR1 KGHDR, CDR2 SFDVKD. The CDR3 totals 13 residues. The V end was cut by 0 bases, the J end by 8 bases, with 7 bases between. Template material for amplifying TCR beta CDR3 regions consisted of RNA transcripts. Primed by the HTBI set, a first-round RT-PCR was run on the TCR CDR3. TCRdb reanalysed the multiplex PCR reads using MiXCR and keeps one entry per CDR3 protein. In the table there are over 650,000 distinct CDR3 sequences, around 17% of which are singletons.

The TCR sequence derives from a man aged 18 to 30 with Graves' hyperthyroidism. The sequenced sample was blood. J is TRBJ2-1 and V is TRBV24-1, with D uncertain. The CDR3 here is CATSDLGVYEQFF. The CDR3 DNA reads as TGTGCCACCAGTGATTTGGGGGTCTATGAGCAGTTCTTC.